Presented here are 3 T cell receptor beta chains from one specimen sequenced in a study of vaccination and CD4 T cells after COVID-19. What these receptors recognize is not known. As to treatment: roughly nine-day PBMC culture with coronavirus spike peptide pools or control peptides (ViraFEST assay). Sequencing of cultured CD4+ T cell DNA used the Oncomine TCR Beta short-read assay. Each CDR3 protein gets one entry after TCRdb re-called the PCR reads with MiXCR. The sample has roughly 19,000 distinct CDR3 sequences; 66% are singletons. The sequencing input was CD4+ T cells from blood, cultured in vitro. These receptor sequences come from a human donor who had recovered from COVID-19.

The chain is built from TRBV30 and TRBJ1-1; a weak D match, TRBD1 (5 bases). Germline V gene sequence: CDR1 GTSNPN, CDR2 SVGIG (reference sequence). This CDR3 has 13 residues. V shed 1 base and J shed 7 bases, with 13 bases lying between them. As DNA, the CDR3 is TGTGCCTGGAGTGATACAGGATTTGGTGAAGCTTTCTTT. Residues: CAWSDTGFGEAFF.

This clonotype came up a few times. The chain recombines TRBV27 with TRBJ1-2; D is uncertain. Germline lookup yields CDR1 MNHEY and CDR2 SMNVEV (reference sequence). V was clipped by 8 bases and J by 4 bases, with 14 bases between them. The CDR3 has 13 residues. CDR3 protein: CASGFRAAYGYTF. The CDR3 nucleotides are TGTGCCAGCGGGTTCCGGGCAGCCTATGGCTACACCTTC.

The CDR3 bases are TGTGCCAGCACGACGAGCGGGGATCAGCCCCAGCATTTT. This codes for CASTTSGDQPQHF. The V call is TRBV12-3 or TRBV12-4, the J call TRBJ1-5; D not resolved. Trimming removed 7 bases at V and 5 bases at J, with 12 bases between. There are 13 residues in the CDR3.